The 10 T cell receptor beta chains listed next were all sequenced from one sample in a study of blood T cell repertoires in COVID-19. TCRdb's table, derived via immunoSEQ multiplex PCR, lists solely in-frame clones and lacks some. This table holds approximately 56,000 clones, approximately 85% found once. Input material: peripheral blood. Source of these receptors: a woman aged 80 or over with COVID-19, enrolled during active disease.

The rearrangement links TRBV14 to TRBJ2-1, with 8 bases identical to TRBD2. The length of the CDR3 is 17 residues. V trimming: 4 bases; J trimming: 0 bases; junction bases outside the gene matches: 8. The germline V gene has CDR1 SGHDN and CDR2 FVKESK. CDR3 sequence: CASSPFAGGGSYNEQFF. As DNA, the CDR3 is TGTGCCAGCAGCCCTTTTGCGGGAGGAGGCTCCTACAATGAGCAGTTCTTC. The entire variable domain, with the rest obtained from reference TRBV14 and TRBJ2-1, is as follows: EAGVTQFPSHSVIEKGQTVTLRCDPISGHDNLYWYRRVMGKEIKFLLHFVKESKQDESGMPNNRFLAERTGGTYSTLKVQPAELEDSGVYFCASSPFAGGGSYNEQFFGPGTRLTVL.

The gene calls are TRBV11-3 and TRBJ2-1; 9 nucleotides line up with TRBD1. The CDR3 totals 15 residues. Germline loops: CDR1 SGHNT, CDR2 YENEEA. V dropped 0 bases and J dropped 6; count of bases not matched to a gene: 3. CDR3 DNA sequence: TGTGCCAGCAGCTTAGAGGGGACAGGGTTCAATGAGCAGTTCTTC. Translated, it gives CASSLEGTGFNEQFF.

CDR3 amino acids: CASSLGAGGRETQYF. The CDR3 coding sequence is TGTGCCAGCAGCTTAGGGGCAGGCGGGAGAGAGACCCAGTACTTC. The rearrangement joins TRBV7-6 to TRBJ2-5; TRBD2 aligns across 7 bases. V shed 1 base, J shed 4 bases, and the junction held 6 bases outside the gene matches. The CDR3 is made up of 15 amino acids. Germline V lookup: CDR1 SGHVS, CDR2 FNYEAQ.

The chain links TRBV28 to TRBJ2-2; the match to TRBD2 covers 7 bases. The CDR3 is 16 residues long. The ends lost 5 bases at V and 5 bases at J; junction bases unmatched: 11. CDR1 and CDR2 from the germline V gene are MDHEN and SYDVKM. CDR3 loop: CASSQDGGGRTGELFF. The CDR3 region has the DNA TGTGCCAGCAGTCAGGATGGCGGCGGGAGAACCGGGGAGCTGTTTTTT.

In its sample, this clone was seen once. The chain is built from TRBV6-6 and TRBJ2-7, with D hard to call. Germline CDR1 reads MNHNY; CDR2 reads SVGAGI (reference sequence). The V gene lost 7 bases and the J gene lost 7 bases, with 23 bases spanning the gap. The CDR3 consists of 15 residues. CDR3 loop: CASTSVGTANREQYF. CDR3 in DNA: TGTGCCAGCACTTCCGTCGGTACAGCCAACCGGGAGCAGTACTTC.

The chain recombines TRBV5-1 with TRBJ1-4; D remains unclear. The CDR3 contains 15 residues. V dropped 4 bases and J dropped 3 bases, with 13 bases sitting between them. Germline values: CDR1 SGHRS, CDR2 YFSETQ. DNA of the CDR3: TGCGCCAGCAGCCCCGGCGGGGTCGCTAATGAAAAACTGTTTTTT. It specifies CASSPGGVANEKLFF.

The CDR3 sequence is CASSQDLQRESSDTQYF. CDR3 nucleotide sequence: TGTGCCAGCAGCCAAGATTTACAGCGGGAGTCCTCAGATACGCAGTATTTT. This chain joins TRBV4-2 and TRBJ2-3, with TRBD2 matching 8 bases. Germline CDR1 reads LGHNA; CDR2 reads YNFKEQ. With V trimmed by 0 bases and J by 4 bases, 9 bases remained unmatched. The CDR3 runs 17 residues.

This clone has only a few counts. J is TRBJ2-6 and V is TRBV25-1; TRBD1 matches at 7 bases. The germline V gene encodes CDR1 MGHDK and CDR2 SYGVNS. CDR3 size: 15 residues. V trimming: 8 bases; J trimming: 1 base; junction bases outside the gene matches: 5. Written as DNA, the CDR3 is TGTGCCAGCCGACAGGGTCCTTCTGGGGCCAACGTCCTGACTTTC. Translating gives CASRQGPSGANVLTF.

This chain connects TRBV5-1 to TRBJ2-3; tentative D call: TRBD1 (6 bases). Germline CDR1 and CDR2: SGHRS and YFSETQ. With 3 bases removed from V and 2 bases from J, the gap between germline ends came to 16 bases. CDR3 length equals 16 residues. CDR3 in amino acids: CASSSRQVGATDTQYF. CDR3 in DNA: TGCGCCAGCAGCTCCCGACAGGTGGGGGCCACAGATACGCAGTATTTT.

A few counts support this clone. The CDR3 sequence: CASSFDTVAFF. CDR3 bases: TGTGCCAGCAGCTTTGACACGGTAGCTTTCTTT. The genes are TRBV7-9 and TRBJ1-1, with D unclear. Per the germline V gene, CDR1 is SEHNR and CDR2 is FQNEAQ (reference sequence). The germline V and J ends were trimmed by 3 bases and 10 bases, with 9 bases remaining between them. The CDR3 runs 11 residues.